This entry lists 5 T cell receptor beta chains sequenced from one sample in a study of patients and donors after allogeneic stem cell transplantation. MiXCR, run by TCRdb on the RT-PCR reads, gives a single entry per CDR3 protein. The table has more than 850,000 distinct CDR3 sequences, about 20% seen once. The sequenced material came from blood, either unsorted or a sorted T cell fraction (not recorded which). Receptors were obtained from a human donor who was either an allogeneic HSCT recipient or a stem cell or donor lymphocyte infusion donor (not recorded which). It is not recorded whose cells these are; they may come from a transplant donor.

This clonotype was seen a handful of times. The chain links TRBV5-8 to TRBJ2-1; 7 bases are a match to TRBD1. The CDR3 spans 15 residues. CDR1 is SGHTS, CDR2 YDEGEE, per germline. The V segment lost 0 bases and the J segment 7 bases; nucleotides outside the gene matches: 7. The CDR3 DNA sequence: TGTGCCAGCAGCTTGGGACAGGGAGTGTTGAATGAGCAGTTCTTC. Translating it yields CASSLGQGVLNEQFF.

V and J are TRBV20-1 and TRBJ1-2; the match to TRBD1 covers 7 bases. From germline, CDR1 is DFQATT and CDR2 SNEGSKA (reference sequence). The CDR3 has 12 amino acids. V gave up 0 bases and J gave up 9 bases; unmatched junction bases: 4. The CDR3 spells CSARDQGQSYTF. In DNA, the CDR3 is TGCAGTGCTAGAGATCAGGGACAGAGCTACACCTTC.

This clonotype occurred a few times. The chain uses TRBV20-1 and TRBJ1-6; no clear D. V shed 4 bases and J shed 14 bases, with 12 bases lying between them. Germline V gene sequence: CDR1 DFQATT, CDR2 SNEGSKA (reference sequence). This CDR3 contains 11 residues. The CDR3 loop is CSAKEERTLHF. The CDR3 DNA follows: TGCAGTGCTAAGGAAGAGAGGACCCTCCACTTT.

This clonotype was observed a few times. The J gene is TRBJ2-6, the V gene TRBV5-1, with TRBD1 identical over 7 bases. CDR3 size: 16 residues. Germline-derived CDR1 and CDR2 are SGHRS and YFSETQ. The J segment lost 5 bases and the V segment lost 0 bases, leaving 5 bases of the junction unmatched. In DNA, the CDR3 is TGCGCCAGCAGCTTGGAATCGACAGGGAGGGCCAACGTCCTGACTTTC. Protein: CASSLESTGRANVLTF.

The chain recombines TRBV24-1 with TRBJ2-3, with 9 bases that match TRBD1. After removal of 7 bases from V and 6 bases from J, the junction contained 4 bases not matched to a gene. The germline V gene has CDR1 KGHDR and CDR2 SFDVKD. CDR3 length equals 13 residues. The CDR3 is CATRGQGLDTQYF. Here the CDR3 DNA reads TGTGCCACCAGGGGACAGGGTCTTGATACGCAGTATTTT.